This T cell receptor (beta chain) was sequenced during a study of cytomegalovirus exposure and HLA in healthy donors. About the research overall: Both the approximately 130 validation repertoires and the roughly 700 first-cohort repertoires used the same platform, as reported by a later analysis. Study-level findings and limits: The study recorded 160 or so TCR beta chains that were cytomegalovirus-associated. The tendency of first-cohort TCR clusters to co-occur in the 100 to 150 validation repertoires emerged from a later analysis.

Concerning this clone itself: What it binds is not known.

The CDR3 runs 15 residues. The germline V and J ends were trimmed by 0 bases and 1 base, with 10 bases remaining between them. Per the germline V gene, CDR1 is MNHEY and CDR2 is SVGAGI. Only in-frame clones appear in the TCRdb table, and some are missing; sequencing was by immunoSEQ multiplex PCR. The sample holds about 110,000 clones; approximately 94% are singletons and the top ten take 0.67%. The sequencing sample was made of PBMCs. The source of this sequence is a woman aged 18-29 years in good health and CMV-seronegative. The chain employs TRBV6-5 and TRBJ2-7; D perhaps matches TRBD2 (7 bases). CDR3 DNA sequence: TGTGCCAGCAGTTACTCAGGGGGGGGATCCTACGAGCAGTACTTC. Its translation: CASSYSGGGSYEQYF.